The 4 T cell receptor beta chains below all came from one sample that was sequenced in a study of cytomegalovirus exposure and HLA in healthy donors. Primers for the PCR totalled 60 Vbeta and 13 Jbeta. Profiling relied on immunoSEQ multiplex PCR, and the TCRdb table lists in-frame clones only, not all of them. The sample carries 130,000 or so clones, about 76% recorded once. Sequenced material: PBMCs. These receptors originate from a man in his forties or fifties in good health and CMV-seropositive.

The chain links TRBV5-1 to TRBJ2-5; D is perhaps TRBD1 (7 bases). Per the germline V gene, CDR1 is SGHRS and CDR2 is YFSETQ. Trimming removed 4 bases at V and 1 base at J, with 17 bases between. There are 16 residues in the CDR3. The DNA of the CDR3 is TGCGCCAGCAGCCTAGGACCAGGGGGGAGCCAAGAGACCCAGTACTTC. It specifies CASSLGPGGSQETQYF.

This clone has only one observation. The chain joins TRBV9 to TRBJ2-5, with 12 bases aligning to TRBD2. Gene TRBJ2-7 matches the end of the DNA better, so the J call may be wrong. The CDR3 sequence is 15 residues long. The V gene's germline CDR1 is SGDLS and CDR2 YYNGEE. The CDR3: CASSVAGLAGYEQYF. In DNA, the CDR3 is TGTGCCAGCAGCGTAGCGGGACTAGCGGGCTACGAGCAGTACTTC.

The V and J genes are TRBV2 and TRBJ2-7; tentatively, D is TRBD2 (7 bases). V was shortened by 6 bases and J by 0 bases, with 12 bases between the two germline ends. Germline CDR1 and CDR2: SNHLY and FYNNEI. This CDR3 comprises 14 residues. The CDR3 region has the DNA TGTGCCAGCAGGTGGGGGGGCGACTCCTACGAGCAGTACTTC. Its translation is CASRWGGDSYEQYF.

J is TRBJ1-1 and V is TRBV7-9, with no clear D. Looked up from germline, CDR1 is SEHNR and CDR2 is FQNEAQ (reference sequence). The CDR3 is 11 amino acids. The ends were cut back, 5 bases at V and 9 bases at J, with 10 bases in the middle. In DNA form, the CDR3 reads TGTGCCAGCAGCGCTACTGATCAAGCTTTCTTT. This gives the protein CASSATDQAFF.